This T cell receptor beta chain emerged from a study of vaccination effects on CD4 cells after COVID-19. Overall study: Viral peptide pool expansion of antigen-specific CD4+ T cells preceded sequencing in the ViraFEST assay. Findings and caveats of the study: Few convalescent patients were included, and no early post-infection timepoints were sampled. Late in the post-vaccination period, infection-induced and vaccine-induced clones underwent marked clonal contraction.

Trimming at V came to 1 base and at J to 2 bases, leaving 5 bases not matched to a gene. There are 16 residues in the CDR3. Germline V gene data show CDR1 as LGHNA and CDR2 as YNFKEQ. Assay used: immunoSEQ multiplex PCR; TCRdb lists only in-frame clones, some missing. The sample contains tens of thousands of clones, approximately 67% of which appear only once. This clone appeared once. Its antigen is unidentified. Following an approximately 11-day culture, CD4+ T cells were purified. The sequencing used CD4+ T cells from PBMCs cultured without peptide, collected before COVID-19 vaccination. This TCR was recovered from a human donor who received a COVID-19 vaccine. The rearrangement joins TRBV4-2 to TRBJ2-1, with TRBD2 matching over 7 bases. The DNA of the CDR3 is TGTGCCAGCAGCCAAGCTGTGGGAGGGACCTACAATGAGCAGTTCTTC. The encoded protein is CASSQAVGGTYNEQFF.